The TCR beta chain under discussion was sequenced for a study of sequential checkpoint blockade in melanoma. For the study at large: Each arm's sequence ended with maintenance nivolumab.

V was pared by 4 bases and J by 4 bases, with 14 bases between. Germline assignment: CDR1 LNHDA and CDR2 SQIVND (reference sequence). This CDR3 has 15 amino acids. In its sample, this clone was seen a few times. TCRdb's table, derived via immunoSEQ multiplex PCR, lists solely in-frame clones and lacks some. The sample lists tens of thousands of clones; roughly 86% were seen once. The treatment was: randomized to nivolumab then ipilimumab (arm A) or the reverse (arm B). Patients had received no earlier DNA-damaging chemotherapy. PBMC sorting kept live CD3+CD8+ cells without CD19 or CD56. The sample in question was CD8+ T cells sorted from blood (inferred from file names), obtained from a patient given nivolumab and ipilimumab in sequence. The sequence was collected from a human donor with melanoma. The gene calls are TRBV19 and TRBJ2-1; D call uncertain. The chain's CDR3 is CASSTVSRLYNEQFF. As DNA, the CDR3 is TGTGCCAGTAGTACCGTCTCTAGACTTTACAATGAGCAGTTCTTC. Complete variable domain (other parts from reference TRBV19 and TRBJ2-1): DGGITQSPKYLFRKEGQNVTLSCEQNLNHDAMYWYRQDPGQGLRLIYYSQIVNDFQKGDIAEGYSVSREKKESFPLTVTSAQKNPTAFYLCASSTVSRLYNEQFFGPGTRLTVL.